This TCR beta chain was recorded in a study of T cells after yellow fever vaccination. Study-wide results and caveats: Contamination by abundant bulk-population clonotypes could be present in FACS-sorted repertoires. Reappearing after the booster were most of the clones from primary vaccination (roughly 96% CD4, approximately 89% CD8).

Synthesis of TCR cDNA relied on 5'RACE template switching, which attached a universal primer site and UMIs. Each CDR3 protein gets one entry after TCRdb re-called the 5' RACE reads with MiXCR. Of about 630,000 distinct CDR3 sequences listed, roughly an eighth are singletons. The CDR3 loop spans 16 amino acids. The V end lost 6 bases, the J end lost 5 bases, and 22 bases lay between the germline ends. Notes on this clonotype: Its matching antigen is unknown.

The sequencing used PBMCs, collected on the day of the yellow fever booster vaccination. The sequence was collected from a man in his thirties or forties who received the YFV17D yellow fever vaccine. The rearrangement joins TRBV12-3 or TRBV12-4 to TRBJ2-5; the D gene is possibly TRBD1 (5 bases). The CDR3 DNA follows: TGTGCCAGCAGCCCAGGGAAAGGGCCAGGTGGGGAGACCCAGTACTTC. Its translation is CASSPGKGPGGETQYF.